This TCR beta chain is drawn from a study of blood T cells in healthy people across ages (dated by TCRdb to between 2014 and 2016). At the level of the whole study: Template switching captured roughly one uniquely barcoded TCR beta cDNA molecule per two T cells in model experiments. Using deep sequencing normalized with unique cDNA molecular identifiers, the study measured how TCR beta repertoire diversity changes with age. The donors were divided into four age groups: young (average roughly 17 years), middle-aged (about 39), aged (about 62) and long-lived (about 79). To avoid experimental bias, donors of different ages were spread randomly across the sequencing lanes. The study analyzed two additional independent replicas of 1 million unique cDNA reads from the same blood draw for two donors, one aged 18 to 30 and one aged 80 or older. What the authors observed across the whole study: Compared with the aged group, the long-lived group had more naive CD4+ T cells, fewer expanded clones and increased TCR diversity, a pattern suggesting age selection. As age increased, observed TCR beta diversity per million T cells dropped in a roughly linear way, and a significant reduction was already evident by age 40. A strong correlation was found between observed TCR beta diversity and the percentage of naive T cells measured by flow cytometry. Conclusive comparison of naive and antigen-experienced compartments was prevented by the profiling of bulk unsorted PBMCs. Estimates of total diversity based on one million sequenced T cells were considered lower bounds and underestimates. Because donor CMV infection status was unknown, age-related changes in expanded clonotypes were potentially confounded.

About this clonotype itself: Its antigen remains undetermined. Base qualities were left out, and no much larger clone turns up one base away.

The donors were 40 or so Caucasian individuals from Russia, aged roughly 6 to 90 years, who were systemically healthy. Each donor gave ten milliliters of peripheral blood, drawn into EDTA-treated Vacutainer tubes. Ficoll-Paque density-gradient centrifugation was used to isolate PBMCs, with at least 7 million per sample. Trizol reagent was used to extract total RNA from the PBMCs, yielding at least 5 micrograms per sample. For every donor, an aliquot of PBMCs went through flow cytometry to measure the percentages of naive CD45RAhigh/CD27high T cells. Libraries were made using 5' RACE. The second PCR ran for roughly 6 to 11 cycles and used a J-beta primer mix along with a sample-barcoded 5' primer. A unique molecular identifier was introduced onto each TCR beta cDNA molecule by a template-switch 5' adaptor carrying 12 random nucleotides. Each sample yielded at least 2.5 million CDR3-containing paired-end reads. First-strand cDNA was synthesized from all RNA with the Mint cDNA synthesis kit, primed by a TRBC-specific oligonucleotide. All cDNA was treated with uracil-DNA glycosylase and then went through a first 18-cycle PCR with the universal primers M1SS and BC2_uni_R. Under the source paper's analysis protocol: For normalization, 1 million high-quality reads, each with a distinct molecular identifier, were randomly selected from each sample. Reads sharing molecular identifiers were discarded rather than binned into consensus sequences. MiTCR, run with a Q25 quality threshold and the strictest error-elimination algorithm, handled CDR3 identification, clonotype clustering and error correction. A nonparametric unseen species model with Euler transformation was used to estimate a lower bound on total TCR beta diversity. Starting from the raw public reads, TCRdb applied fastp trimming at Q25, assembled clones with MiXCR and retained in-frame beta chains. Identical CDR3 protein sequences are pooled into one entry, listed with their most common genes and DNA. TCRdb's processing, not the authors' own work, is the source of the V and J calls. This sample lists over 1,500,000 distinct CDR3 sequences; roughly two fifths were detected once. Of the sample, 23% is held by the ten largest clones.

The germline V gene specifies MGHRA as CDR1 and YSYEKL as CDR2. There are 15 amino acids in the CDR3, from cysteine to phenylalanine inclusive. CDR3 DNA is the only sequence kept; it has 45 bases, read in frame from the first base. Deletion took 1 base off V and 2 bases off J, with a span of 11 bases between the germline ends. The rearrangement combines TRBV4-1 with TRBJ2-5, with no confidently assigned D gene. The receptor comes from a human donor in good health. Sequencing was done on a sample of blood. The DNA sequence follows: TGCGCCAGCAGCCAAGCCCCCCCGCTGCAAGAGACCCAGTACTTC. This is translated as CASSQAPPLQETQYF.